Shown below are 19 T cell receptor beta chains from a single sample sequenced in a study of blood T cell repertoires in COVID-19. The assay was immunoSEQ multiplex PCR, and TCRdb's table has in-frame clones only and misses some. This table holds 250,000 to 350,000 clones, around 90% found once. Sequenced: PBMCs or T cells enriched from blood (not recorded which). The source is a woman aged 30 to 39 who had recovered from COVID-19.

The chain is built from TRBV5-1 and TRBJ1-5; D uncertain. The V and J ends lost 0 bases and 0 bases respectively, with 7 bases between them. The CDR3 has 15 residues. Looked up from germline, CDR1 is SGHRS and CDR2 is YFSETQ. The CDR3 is CASSLDGRSNQPQHF. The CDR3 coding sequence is TGCGCCAGCAGCTTGGACGGTCGTAGCAATCAGCCCCAGCATTTT.

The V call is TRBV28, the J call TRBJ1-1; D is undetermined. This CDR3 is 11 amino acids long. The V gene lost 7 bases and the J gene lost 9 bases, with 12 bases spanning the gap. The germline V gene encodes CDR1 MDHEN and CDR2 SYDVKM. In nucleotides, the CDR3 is TGTGCCAGCACCCGGGAGCGCCAAGCTTTCTTT. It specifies CASTRERQAFF.

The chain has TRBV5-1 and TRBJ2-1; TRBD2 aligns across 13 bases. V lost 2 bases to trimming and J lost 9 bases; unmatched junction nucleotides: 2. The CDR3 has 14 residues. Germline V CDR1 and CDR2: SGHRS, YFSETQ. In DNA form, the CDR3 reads TGCGCCAGCAGCTTATGGACTAGCGGGAGTGAGCAGTTCTTC. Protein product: CASSLWTSGSEQFF.

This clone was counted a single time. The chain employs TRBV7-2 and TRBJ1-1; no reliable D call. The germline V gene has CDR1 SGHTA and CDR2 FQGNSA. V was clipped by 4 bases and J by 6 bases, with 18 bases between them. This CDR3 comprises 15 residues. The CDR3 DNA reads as TGTGCCAGCAGCTATACCCGTTTCGAGTCCGCTGAAGCTTTCTTT. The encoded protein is CASSYTRFESAEAFF.

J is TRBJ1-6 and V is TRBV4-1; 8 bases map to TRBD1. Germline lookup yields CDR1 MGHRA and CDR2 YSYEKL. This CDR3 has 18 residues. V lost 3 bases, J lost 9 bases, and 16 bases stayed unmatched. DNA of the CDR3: TGCGCCAGCAGCCACTACCAAGCCACCGGGACAGGAGGTTCACCCCTCCACTTT. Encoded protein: CASSHYQATGTGGSPLHF.

The CDR3 sequence is CASSLTVNQPQHF. The CDR3 DNA sequence: TGTGCCAGCAGTTTAACAGTAAATCAGCCCCAGCATTTT. The chain carries TRBV12-3 or TRBV12-4 and TRBJ1-5; D is unclear. Trimming took 2 bases from V and 4 from J, leaving 6 bases between them. The CDR3 is 13 amino acids.

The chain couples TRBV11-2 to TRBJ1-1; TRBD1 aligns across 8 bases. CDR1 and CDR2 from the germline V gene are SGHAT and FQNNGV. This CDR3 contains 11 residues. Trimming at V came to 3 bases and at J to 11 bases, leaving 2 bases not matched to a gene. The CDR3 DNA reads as TGTGCCAGCAGCTTGACAGGGGTCGCTTTCTTT. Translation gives CASSLTGVAFF.

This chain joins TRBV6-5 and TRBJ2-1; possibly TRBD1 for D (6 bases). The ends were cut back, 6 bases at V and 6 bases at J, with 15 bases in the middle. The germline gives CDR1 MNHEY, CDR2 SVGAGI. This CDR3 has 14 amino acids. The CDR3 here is CASRRLRGFNEQFF. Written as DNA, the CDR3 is TGTGCCAGCAGGCGACTAAGGGGGTTCAATGAGCAGTTCTTC.

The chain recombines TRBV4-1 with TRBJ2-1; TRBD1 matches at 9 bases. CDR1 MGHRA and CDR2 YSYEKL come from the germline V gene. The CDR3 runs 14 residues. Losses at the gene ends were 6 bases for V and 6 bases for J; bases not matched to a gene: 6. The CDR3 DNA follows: TGCGCCAGCAGGGGGACAGGGAAAGGCAATGAGCAGTTCTTC. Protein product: CASRGTGKGNEQFF.

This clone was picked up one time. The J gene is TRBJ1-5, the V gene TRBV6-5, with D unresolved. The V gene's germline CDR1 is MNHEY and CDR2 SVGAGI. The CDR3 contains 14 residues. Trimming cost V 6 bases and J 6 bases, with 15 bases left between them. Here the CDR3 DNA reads TGTGCCAGCAGGTCCGAGGCGAGGAGTCAGCCCCAGCATTTT. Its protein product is CASRSEARSQPQHF.

This CDR3 is CARTGTGGPHGYTF. CDR3 nucleotides: TGTGCCAGGACCGGGACAGGTGGCCCCCATGGCTACACCTTC. J is TRBJ1-2 and V is TRBV11-3, with 8 bases matching TRBD1. V dropped 9 bases and J dropped 6; count of bases not matched to a gene: 12. This CDR3 spans 14 amino acids. Per germline, CDR1 SGHNT and CDR2 YENEEA.

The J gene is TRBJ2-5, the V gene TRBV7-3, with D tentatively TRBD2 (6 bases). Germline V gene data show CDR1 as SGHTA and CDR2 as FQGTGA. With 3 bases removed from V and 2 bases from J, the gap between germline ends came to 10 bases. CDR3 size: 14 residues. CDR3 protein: CASSFGGEQETQYF. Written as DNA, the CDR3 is TGTGCCAGCAGCTTTGGCGGGGAGCAAGAGACCCAGTACTTC. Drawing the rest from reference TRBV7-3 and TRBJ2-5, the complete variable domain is GAGVSQTPSNKVTEKGKYVELRCDPISGHTALYWYRQSLGQGPEFLIYFQGTGAADDSGLPNDRFFAVRPEGSVSTLKIQRTERGDSAVYLCASSFGGEQETQYFGPGTRLLVL.

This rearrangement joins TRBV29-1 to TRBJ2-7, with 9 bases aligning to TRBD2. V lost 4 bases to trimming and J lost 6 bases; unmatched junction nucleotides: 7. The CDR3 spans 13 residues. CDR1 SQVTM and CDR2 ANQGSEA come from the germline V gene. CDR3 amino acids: CSVVASGMIEQYF. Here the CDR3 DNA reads TGCAGCGTTGTGGCTAGCGGGATGATCGAGCAGTACTTC.

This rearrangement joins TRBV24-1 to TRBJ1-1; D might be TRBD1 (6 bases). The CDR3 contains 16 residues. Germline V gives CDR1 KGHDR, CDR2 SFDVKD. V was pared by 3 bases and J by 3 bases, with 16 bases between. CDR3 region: CATSDPRGGQDTEAFF. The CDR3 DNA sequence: TGTGCCACCAGTGATCCGCGAGGGGGTCAGGACACTGAAGCTTTCTTT.

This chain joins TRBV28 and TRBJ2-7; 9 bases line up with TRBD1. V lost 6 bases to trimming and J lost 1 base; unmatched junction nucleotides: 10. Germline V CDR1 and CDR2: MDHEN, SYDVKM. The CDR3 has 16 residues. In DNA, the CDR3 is TGTGCCAGCAGCCCAGGACAGGGGATGGCGTCCTACGAGCAGTACTTC. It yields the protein CASSPGQGMASYEQYF.

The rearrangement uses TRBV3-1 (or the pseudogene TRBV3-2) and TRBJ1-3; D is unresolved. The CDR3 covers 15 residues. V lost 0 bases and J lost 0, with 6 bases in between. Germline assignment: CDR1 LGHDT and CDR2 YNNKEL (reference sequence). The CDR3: CASSQDYSSGNTIYF. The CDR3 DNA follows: TGTGCCAGCAGCCAAGATTACAGCTCTGGAAACACCATATATTTT.

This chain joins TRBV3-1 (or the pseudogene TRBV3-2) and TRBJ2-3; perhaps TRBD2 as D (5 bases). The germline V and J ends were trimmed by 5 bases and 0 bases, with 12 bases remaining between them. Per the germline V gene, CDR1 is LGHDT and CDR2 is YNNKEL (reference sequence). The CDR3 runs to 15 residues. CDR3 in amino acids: CASSWTAESTDTQYF. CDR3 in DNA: TGTGCCAGCAGCTGGACTGCGGAAAGCACAGATACGCAGTATTTT.

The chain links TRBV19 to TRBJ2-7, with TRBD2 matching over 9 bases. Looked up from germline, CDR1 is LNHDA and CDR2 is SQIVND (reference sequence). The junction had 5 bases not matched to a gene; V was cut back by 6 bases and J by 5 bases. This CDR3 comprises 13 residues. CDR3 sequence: CASSGSGSNEQYF. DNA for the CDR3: TGTGCCAGTAGCGGTAGCGGGAGCAACGAGCAGTACTTC.

The CDR3 DNA sequence: TGTGCCAGCACACCCGGACAGGGGGGTGAAGCTTTCTTT. Its protein is CASTPGQGGEAFF. The chain recombines TRBV6-5 with TRBJ1-1; 10 bases align to TRBD1. V lost 7 bases to trimming and J lost 7 bases; unmatched junction nucleotides: 6. This CDR3 comprises 13 residues. Germline V gene data show CDR1 as MNHEY and CDR2 as SVGAGI.